This TCR beta chain is drawn from a study of T cells in Graves' hyperthyroidism and ophthalmopathy. Investigators excluded patients with uncontrolled infection, other autoimmune disease, pregnancy or lactation. The CDR3 covers 14 residues. From germline, CDR1 is SEHNR and CDR2 FQNEAQ (reference sequence). As to this clonotype: A much larger clone lies one base from this, so it may be a read error.

Amplification of TCR beta CDR3 regions used RNA as the template. The HTBI primer set served for first-round RT-PCR of the TCR CDR3. TCRdb re-called the multiplex PCR reads through MiXCR, storing one row per CDR3 protein. The sample has hundreds of thousands of distinct CDR3 sequences; 40% to 55% are singletons. The sequenced material came from peripheral blood or thyroid tissue (not recorded which). This rearrangement joins TRBV7-9 to TRBJ1-3; 8 bases map to TRBD1. The receptor was derived from an adult man with Graves' disease, either hyperthyroidism or ophthalmopathy (not recorded which). DNA of the CDR3: TGTGCCAGCAGCCCAGGGGGCCCTGGAAGCACCATATATTTT. It codes for CASSPGGPGSTIYF.